Below, 14 T cell receptor beta chains from the same sample are listed, as sequenced in a study of blood T cell repertoires in COVID-19. Only in-frame clones appear in the TCRdb table, and some are missing; sequencing was by immunoSEQ multiplex PCR. The profile shows some 200,000 clones, about 86% of them singletons. Sequencing was done on a sample of peripheral blood. These receptors came from a woman between 18 and 29 years old who had recovered from COVID-19.

A single count supports this clone. This chain joins TRBV5-4 and TRBJ1-1; D possibly corresponds to TRBD1 (6 bases). The germline gives CDR1 SGHNT, CDR2 YYREEE (reference sequence). The CDR3 loop spans 14 amino acids. The V and J ends lost 2 bases and 2 bases respectively, with 10 bases between them. This chain's CDR3 is CASSLRQVNTEAFF. In DNA, the CDR3 is TGTGCCAGCAGCTTAAGACAGGTAAACACTGAAGCTTTCTTT.

This chain uses TRBV16 with TRBJ1-5; a weak D match, TRBD1 (6 bases). Germline-derived CDR1 and CDR2 are KGHSY and FQNENV. Trimming left V 8 bases short and J 4 bases short, with 12 bases between. The CDR3 runs 13 residues. The CDR3 reads CASRNRENQPQHF. CDR3 coding DNA: TGTGCCAGCCGTAACAGGGAAAATCAGCCCCAGCATTTT.

The chain recombines TRBV7-2 with TRBJ2-5; 7 nucleotides agree with TRBD1. The CDR3 sequence is 15 residues long. The V gene's germline CDR1 is SGHTA and CDR2 FQGNSA. V lost 0 bases and J lost 3; bases outside the gene matches: 4. The CDR3 bases are TGTGCCAGCAGCTTAGCCGGGACAGTTAAAGAGACCCAGTACTTC. It encodes CASSLAGTVKETQYF.

The V call is TRBV6-5, the J call TRBJ2-7, with TRBD1 matching 10 bases. Germline lookup yields CDR1 MNHEY and CDR2 SVGAGI. With 0 bases clipped from V and 2 bases from J, the junction kept 4 bases outside the gene matches. The CDR3 loop spans 16 amino acids. CDR3 bases: TGTGCCAGCAGTTACTCTGCGGGACAGGGGCCCTACGAGCAGTACTTC. Protein product: CASSYSAGQGPYEQYF.

The chain links TRBV6-5 to TRBJ1-2, with D maybe TRBD1 (5 bases). This CDR3 region has 15 residues. Germline-derived CDR1 and CDR2 are MNHEY and SVGAGI. V was shortened by 3 bases and J by 4 bases, with 15 bases between the two germline ends. The CDR3 DNA follows: TGTGCCAGCAGTTATAGGGACGCGGGATTCTATGGCTACACCTTC. Protein: CASSYRDAGFYGYTF.

The chain joins TRBV6-5 to TRBJ2-7; 11 bases fit TRBD2. Trimming took 3 bases from V and 5 from J; bases not matched to a gene: 3. This CDR3 region has 14 residues. The V gene's germline CDR1 is MNHEY and CDR2 SVGAGI. The CDR3 loop reads CASSYVAGGNEQYV. In nucleotides, the CDR3 is TGTGCCAGCAGTTATGTAGCGGGAGGGAACGAGCAGTACGTC.

This clone was seen a single time. The chain carries TRBV6-5 and TRBJ2-7; 8 nucleotides match TRBD2. Unmatched junction bases numbered 3, after V lost 5 bases and J lost 0 bases. The CDR3 extends over 14 amino acids. CDR1 MNHEY and CDR2 SVGAGI come from the germline V gene. The CDR3 DNA is TGTGCCAGCAGTCAGCGGGGGATCTCCTACGAGCAGTACTTC. It encodes CASSQRGISYEQYF.

V is TRBV7-3 and J is TRBJ2-3; TRBD2 aligns across 9 bases. CDR3 length: 14 residues. After removal of 2 bases from V and 4 bases from J, the junction contained 1 base not matched to a gene. The germline V gene encodes CDR1 SGHTA and CDR2 FQGTGA. CDR3 nucleotide sequence: TGTGCCAGCAGCTTAGGACTAGCGCCAGATACGCAGTATTTT. It is translated as CASSLGLAPDTQYF.

This clone was detected once. The rearrangement links TRBV12-2 to TRBJ2-2; the table's D call TRBD1 went unverified against the DNA. TRBV12-2 is a pseudogene segment. The CDR3 covers 15 residues. The CDR3 nucleotides are TGTGCAAGTCGCGATACAGGGATGAACACCGGGGAGCTGTTTTTT. Translating it yields CASRDTGMNTGELFF.

The V gene is TRBV30, the J gene TRBJ1-6; the D is unclear. Trimming took off 3 bases at V and 4 bases at J, with 13 bases between the two ends. This CDR3 region has 15 residues. Per germline, CDR1 GTSNPN and CDR2 SVGIG (reference sequence). CDR3 DNA sequence: TGTGCCTGGAGCGCGGCGATCGGGTATAATTCACCCCTCCACTTT. It translates to CAWSAAIGYNSPLHF.

The gene calls are TRBV7-9 and TRBJ2-7, with D uncertain. The CDR3 length is 12 residues. Per the germline V gene, CDR1 is SEHNR and CDR2 is FQNEAQ (reference sequence). Trimming stripped 0 bases from V and 6 bases from J, with 6 bases between. Here the CDR3 reads CASSLALGEQYV. The CDR3 DNA follows: TGTGCCAGCAGCTTAGCGCTCGGCGAGCAGTACGTC.

The chain combines TRBV14 with TRBJ1-2, with D hard to call. V was cut by 4 bases and J by 4 bases, with 10 bases left in between. CDR1 is SGHDN and CDR2 is FVKESK in the germline V gene. The CDR3 contains 13 residues. As DNA, the CDR3 is TGTGCCAGCAGCCCGACAATAACCTATGGCTACACCTTC. Its translation is CASSPTITYGYTF.

This clone occurred once. The chain recombines TRBV7-9 with TRBJ2-1, with D possibly TRBD2 on 6 matching bases. V dropped 5 bases and J dropped 0 bases, with 14 bases sitting between them. Germline V CDR1 and CDR2: SEHNR, FQNEAQ (reference sequence). This CDR3 region has 16 residues. CDR3 nucleotide sequence: TGTGCCAGCAGCGGGATTAGCGGCAGCTCCTACAATGAGCAGTTCTTC. It translates to CASSGISGSSYNEQFF.

The chain combines TRBV5-6 with TRBJ1-1, with TRBD1 matching 7 bases. The germline V gene encodes CDR1 SGHDT and CDR2 YYEEEE. V lost 2 bases and J lost 6; bases outside the gene matches: 4. This CDR3 is built from 13 residues. The CDR3 loop reads CASSLGGHAEAFF. CDR3 sequence (DNA): TGTGCCAGCAGCTTAGGGGGCCACGCTGAAGCTTTCTTT.